A selection of T cell receptor beta chains follows, all from one sample in a study of long-term antiretroviral therapy in people with HIV. The protocol was immunoSEQ multiplex PCR, while the TCRdb copy is restricted to in-frame clones and leaves out a portion. The sample carries approximately 37,000 clones, 80% to 85% recorded once. This specimen was unsorted PBMCs, taken 1 year after starting antiretroviral therapy. These receptors all come from a man aged 18 to 35 with HIV. Both conserved end residues are part of each CDR3. The D gene is left open where the match is weak. Clone size is given for some rows only: seen once, a few or many times, or a class if the clone is expanded.

V: TRBV29-1; D: NA; size: few; J: TRBJ1-1; DNA: TGCAGCGCCGAGGGGGGGGGCCCTCGCACTGAAGCTTTCTTT; CDR3: CSAEGGGPRTEAFF
V: TRBV2; D: NA; size: NA; J: TRBJ2-1; DNA: TGTGCCACCCCCCAGGCGGCCAATGAGCAGTTCTTC; CDR3: CATPQAANEQFF
V: TRBV2; D: NA; size: NA; J: TRBJ1-1; DNA: TGTGCCAGCATAAACGACTGGCCAGGAAGAGCTTTCTTT; CDR3: CASINDWPGRAFF
V: TRBV6-1; D: TRBD1; size: NA; J: TRBJ1-5; DNA: TGTGCCAGCAGTGGACAGGGGGTTAGCAATCAGCCCCAGCATTTT; CDR3: CASSGQGVSNQPQHF
V: TRBV19; D: TRBD2; size: NA; J: TRBJ2-3; DNA: TGTGCCAGTAGTAAACCCTCGGGACTAGTCACAGATACGCAGTATTTT; CDR3: CASSKPSGLVTDTQYF
V: TRBV15; D: TRBD1; size: NA; J: TRBJ2-7; DNA: TGTGCCACCAGCAGAGCGGACAGGGGGCCCTTACCCTCCTACGAGCAGTACTTC; CDR3: CATSRADRGPLPSYEQYF
V: TRBV5-1; D: NA; size: NA; J: TRBJ1-2; DNA: TGCGCCAGCAGCTCTACCGGACAGTCTAACTATGGCTACACCTTC; CDR3: CASSSTGQSNYGYTF
V: TRBV5-1; D: TRBD1; size: NA; J: TRBJ2-3; DNA: TGCGCCAGCAGCTCCAGGGGGAGAAGCACAGATACGCAGTATTTT; CDR3: CASSSRGRSTDTQYF
V: TRBV6-1; D: NA; size: NA; J: TRBJ1-3; DNA: TGTGCCAGCAGTGAAGCTTCCAACTCTGGAAACACCATATATTTT; CDR3: CASSEASNSGNTIYF
V: TRBV4-1; D: TRBD2; size: few; J: TRBJ2-1; DNA: TGCGCCAGCAACTCATTAGCGGGGGGGTGGGATGAGCAGTTCTTC; CDR3: CASNSLAGGWDEQFF
V: TRBV9; D: TRBD2; size: NA; J: TRBJ2-1; DNA: TGTGCCAGCAGCGTAGCTGGGACTAGCGGGAGGAATGAGCAGTTCTTC; CDR3: CASSVAGTSGRNEQFF
V: TRBV27; D: TRBD2; size: NA; J: TRBJ2-7; DNA: TGTGCCAGCAGTGCCGGGACTAGCTACGAGCAGTACTTC; CDR3: CASSAGTSYEQYF
V: TRBV6-1; D: NA; size: NA; J: TRBJ1-1; DNA: TGTGCCAGCAGTGAACGCAGCATGAACACTGAAGCTTTCTTT; CDR3: CASSERSMNTEAFF
V: TRBV4-3; D: NA; size: NA; J: TRBJ2-2; DNA: TGCGCCAGCAGCCAAGATTTTCTGGGTAGCGCGCCGAACACCGGGGAGCTGTTTTTT; CDR3: CASSQDFLGSAPNTGELFF
V: TRBV6-5; D: NA; size: NA; J: TRBJ1-1; DNA: TGTGCCAGCACTGGGGCAACGAACACTGAAGCTTTCTTT; CDR3: CASTGATNTEAFF
V: TRBV7-2; D: TRBD2; size: NA; J: TRBJ2-7; DNA: TGTGCCAGCAGCTCACCTCTAGCGGGGCACTCCTACGAGCAGTACTTC; CDR3: CASSSPLAGHSYEQYF
V: TRBV5-1; D: NA; size: once; J: TRBJ1-1; DNA: TGCGCCAGCAGCGTAAACAGGGATGGGACTGAAGCTTTCTTT; CDR3: CASSVNRDGTEAFF
V: TRBV10-3; D: NA; size: NA; J: TRBJ2-6; DNA: TGTGCCATCAGTGAGTCGCGAGGGGGGCCCTCTGGGGCCAACGTCCTGACTTTC; CDR3: CAISESRGGPSGANVLTF
V: TRBV6-6; D: NA; size: NA; J: TRBJ2-4; DNA: TGTGCCAGCAGTTACTCGGGGGGAAACATTCAGTACTTC; CDR3: CASSYSGGNIQYF
V: TRBV13; D: NA; size: NA; J: TRBJ2-7; DNA: TGTGCCAGCAGCTTAGATCAGGACGCAGCCTACGAGCAGTACTTC; CDR3: CASSLDQDAAYEQYF
V: TRBV27; D: NA; size: NA; J: TRBJ1-5; DNA: TGTGCCAGCAGTTTATCGGGGCAGGGCCAGCCCCAGCATTTT; CDR3: CASSLSGQGQPQHF
V: TRBV7-2; D: NA; size: once; J: TRBJ1-1; DNA: TGTGCCAGCAGCTTATCCACCTGGAACCCGAACACTGAAGCTTTCTTT; CDR3: CASSLSTWNPNTEAFF
V: TRBV5-4; D: NA; size: NA; J: TRBJ1-2; DNA: TGTGCCAGCAGCTTGGGGGTCGGTGGCTACACCTTC; CDR3: CASSLGVGGYTF
V: TRBV5-1; D: TRBD1; size: once; J: TRBJ2-7; DNA: TGCGCCAGCAGCTACACGACAGGGGACTACGAGCAGTACTTC; CDR3: CASSYTTGDYEQYF
V: TRBV7-6; D: NA; size: NA; J: TRBJ1-5; DNA: TGTGCCAGCAGCTTAGATGAGGGGATTAGCAATCAGCCCCAGCATTTT; CDR3: CASSLDEGISNQPQHF
V: TRBV7-8; D: NA; size: NA; J: TRBJ1-1; DNA: TGTGCCACCCGGGGGGTAGACACTGAAGCTTTCTTT; CDR3: CATRGVDTEAFF
V: TRBV18; D: NA; size: NA; J: TRBJ2-5; DNA: TGTGCCAGCTCACCACTACATCTCCAAGAGACCCAGTACTTC; CDR3: CASSPLHLQETQYF
V: TRBV30; D: TRBD2; size: NA; J: TRBJ2-3; DNA: TGTGCCTGGAGTCCCCCCCGGCTAGCGGGGGGACACAACACAGATACGCAGTATTTT; CDR3: CAWSPPRLAGGHNTDTQYF
V: TRBV7-8; D: NA; size: NA; J: TRBJ1-4; DNA: TGTGCCAGCAGCCTCCGGGAGGACAGTTTTCTGTTTTTT; CDR3: CASSLREDSFLFF
V: TRBV19; D: NA; size: once; J: TRBJ1-1; DNA: TGTGCCAGTAGTATAGCCATGAACACTGAAGCTTTCTTT; CDR3: CASSIAMNTEAFF
V: TRBV9; D: NA; size: NA; J: TRBJ1-3; DNA: TGTGCCAGCAGCGTAGATCTCGCGAGGGGACCCAGCTCTGGAAACACCATATATTTT; CDR3: CASSVDLARGPSSGNTIYF
V: TRBV7-8; D: NA; size: NA; J: TRBJ2-7; DNA: TGTGCCAGCGGGCAAACGATGACCTACGAGCAGTACTTC; CDR3: CASGQTMTYEQYF
V: TRBV7-2; D: NA; size: once; J: TRBJ2-3; DNA: TGTGCCAGCCTTTGGGGCGGGAATAGCACAGATACGCAGTATTTT; CDR3: CASLWGGNSTDTQYF
V: TRBV4-1; D: TRBD1; size: NA; J: TRBJ1-1; DNA: TGCGCCAGCAGCCACTACGGGACAGGGAGGAACACTGAAGCTTTCTTT; CDR3: CASSHYGTGRNTEAFF
V: TRBV11-3; D: NA; size: few; J: TRBJ2-3; DNA: TGTGCCAGCAGCTTAAGGGATCAGAACCCAGATACGCAGTATTTT; CDR3: CASSLRDQNPDTQYF
V: TRBV6-1; D: NA; size: NA; J: TRBJ2-7; DNA: TGTGCCAGCAGTGAAACGCCGGACAGCCGGGCGGAGTACTTC; CDR3: CASSETPDSRAEYF
V: TRBV5-3; D: TRBD1; size: NA; J: TRBJ1-2; DNA: TGTGCCAGAAGCCTCCCCCGGACAGGAGCAAAGTATGGCTACACCTTC; CDR3: CARSLPRTGAKYGYTF
V: TRBV14; D: NA; size: NA; J: TRBJ2-1; DNA: TGTGCCAGCAGCCAAGATCAGGGGACTACTAGGGATGAGCAGTTCTTC; CDR3: CASSQDQGTTRDEQFF
V: TRBV28; D: NA; size: NA; J: TRBJ2-7; DNA: TGTGCCAGCAGTCCTGGAGGAGCGAGCTCCTACGAGCAGTACTTC; CDR3: CASSPGGASSYEQYF
V: TRBV9; D: TRBD1; size: NA; J: TRBJ2-1; DNA: TGTGCCAGCAGCGCCTACAGGGGACCCTACAATGAGCAGTTCTTC; CDR3: CASSAYRGPYNEQFF
V: TRBV7-6; D: NA; size: NA; J: TRBJ2-1; DNA: TGTGCCAGCAGCTTAGCGCAGGCGACCTACAATGAGCAGTTCTTC; CDR3: CASSLAQATYNEQFF
V: TRBV16; D: NA; size: NA; J: TRBJ1-2; DNA: TGTGCCAGCAGCCAATCGGCAGGGGATCACACCTTC; CDR3: CASSQSAGDHTF
V: TRBV27; D: NA; size: NA; J: TRBJ2-1; DNA: TGTGCCAGCCACGACGTTGGAAGGGAGGGGGATGAGCAGTTCTTC; CDR3: CASHDVGREGDEQFF
V: TRBV2; D: NA; size: NA; J: TRBJ2-2; DNA: TGTGCCAGCAGTTGGACAGAAAACACCGGGGAGCTGTTTTTT; CDR3: CASSWTENTGELFF
V: TRBV9; D: TRBD2; size: NA; J: TRBJ2-1; DNA: TGTGCCAGCAGCTCCACTAGCGGGGGTTACAATGAGCAGTTCTTC; CDR3: CASSSTSGGYNEQFF
V: TRBV28; D: NA; size: NA; J: TRBJ1-2; DNA: TGTGCCAGCAGTTCGAATAGGGAGGGGAGCTATGGCTACACCTTC; CDR3: CASSSNREGSYGYTF
V: TRBV11-2; D: NA; size: NA; J: TRBJ2-3; DNA: TGTGCCAGCAGCACGCCCCGGCGACAACGCACAGATACGCAGTATTTT; CDR3: CASSTPRRQRTDTQYF
V: TRBV7-9; D: NA; size: NA; J: TRBJ1-2; DNA: TGTGCCAGCAGCTTAGCGGTGGACATCCGCTACACCTTC; CDR3: CASSLAVDIRYTF
V: TRBV5-1; D: TRBD1; size: NA; J: TRBJ2-7; DNA: TGCGCCAGCAGCTCCGGGACAGGGGGGTACGAGCAGTACTTC; CDR3: CASSSGTGGYEQYF
V: TRBV27; D: NA; size: NA; J: TRBJ2-7; DNA: TGTGCCAGCAGTCCGGGGGTAGGGTACGAGCAGTACTTC; CDR3: CASSPGVGYEQYF
V: TRBV4-3; D: NA; size: NA; J: TRBJ2-3; DNA: TGCGCCAGCAGCCAAGATAAGGGGGTTCCTATGGATACGCAGTATTTT; CDR3: CASSQDKGVPMDTQYF
V: TRBV11-2; D: TRBD2; size: NA; J: TRBJ2-5; DNA: TGTGCCAGCAGCTTAGCCCCCCGGCTAGCGGGAAAAGAGACCCAGTACTTC; CDR3: CASSLAPRLAGKETQYF
V: TRBV6-6; D: NA; size: NA; J: TRBJ1-1; DNA: TGTGCCAGCAACTGGACCCCCCCCGGCCGTCGGGAAGCTTTCTTT; CDR3: CASNWTPPGRREAFF